Presented here are 27 T cell receptor beta chains from one specimen sequenced in a study of cytomegalovirus exposure and HLA in healthy donors. The PCR used 60 Vbeta and 13 Jbeta primers. Measured with immunoSEQ multiplex PCR; TCRdb has only the in-frame clones, and not every one. The sample yields around 140,000 clones, around 66% seen once. Sequencing was performed on PBMCs. The receptors derive from a woman aged 55-70 years in good health and CMV-seronegative.

V gene TRBV2 combines with J gene TRBJ2-7; the D is unclear. Germline V gene data show CDR1 as SNHLY and CDR2 as FYNNEI. The CDR3 is 13 amino acids. V lost 4 bases to trimming and J lost 6 bases, with 13 bases between them. This chain's CDR3 is CASSVESAAEQYF. The CDR3 nucleotides read TGTGCCAGCAGTGTTGAATCGGCGGCCGAGCAGTACTTC.

The chain joins TRBV29-1 to TRBJ1-1; D ambiguous. Trimming pared 5 bases from V and 4 bases from J, leaving 14 bases between. The CDR3 extends over 13 amino acids. Germline CDR1 SQVTM, CDR2 ANQGSEA. In DNA form, the CDR3 reads TGCAGCGTTTATCCCGGAGGTCGCACTGAAGCTTTCTTT. Protein: CSVYPGGRTEAFF.

J is TRBJ2-1 and V is TRBV5-8; 7 bases match TRBD1. Trimming took 0 bases from V and 2 from J; bases not matched to a gene: 5. Per the germline V gene, CDR1 is SGHTS and CDR2 is YDEGEE. The CDR3 extends over 16 amino acids. In DNA form, the CDR3 reads TGTGCCAGCAGCTTGGGCGACAGGGTTGCCTACAATGAGCAGTTCTTC. It yields the protein CASSLGDRVAYNEQFF.

The chain links TRBV6-5 to TRBJ1-6; 8 bases fit TRBD1. The germline CDR1 and CDR2 sequences are MNHEY and SVGAGI. The V gene end was trimmed by 5 bases and the J gene end by 8 bases; junction bases not matched to a gene: 8. This CDR3 has 15 residues. CDR3 amino acids: CASSPTGVADSPLHF. As DNA, the CDR3 is TGTGCCAGCAGTCCGACAGGGGTAGCGGATTCACCCCTCCACTTT.

This clone was seen a few times. The chain links TRBV11-3 to TRBJ2-7; TRBD1 matches 8 bases. Germline V CDR1 and CDR2: SGHNT, YENEEA. The CDR3 consists of 15 residues. V lost 1 base and J lost 5; bases outside the gene matches: 7. In DNA, the CDR3 is TGTGCCAGCAGCTTAGGGGGACAGGCAGGGGACGAGCAGTACTTC. It is translated as CASSLGGQAGDEQYF.

The rearrangement links TRBV5-4 to TRBJ2-7, with 14 bases aligning to TRBD2. Germline V lookup: CDR1 SGHNT, CDR2 YYREEE (reference sequence). This CDR3 is 15 amino acids long. Germline trimming cut 4 bases from V and 3 bases from J; bases unmatched to any gene: 3. CDR3 in DNA: TGTGCCAGCAGCGGGGGACTAGCGGGAGTCTACGAGCAGTACTTC. It specifies CASSGGLAGVYEQYF.

The chain carries TRBV6-5 and TRBJ2-4; D unclear. Trimming stripped 10 bases from V and 6 bases from J, with 16 bases between. In germline, CDR1 is MNHEY, CDR2 SVGAGI. This CDR3 is 13 amino acids long. CDR3: CATTGRLGNIQYF. The CDR3 DNA reads TGTGCCACCACGGGTCGACTGGGAAACATTCAGTACTTC.

V is TRBV4-3 and J is TRBJ1-2; 7 bases agree with TRBD1. CDR1 is LGHNA and CDR2 is YSLEER in the germline V gene. The CDR3 consists of 16 residues. V shed 1 base, J shed 2 bases, and the junction held 7 bases outside the gene matches. The CDR3 region is CASSQGVTGINYGYTF. The CDR3 DNA follows: TGCGCCAGCAGCCAAGGGGTGACAGGGATCAACTATGGCTACACCTTC.

This clone was counted only a few times. V and J are TRBV7-9 and TRBJ1-2; D not certain. V was clipped by 1 base and J by 5 bases, with 14 bases between them. CDR1 and CDR2 (germline): SEHNR, FQNEAQ (reference sequence). The CDR3 contains 15 residues. In DNA form, the CDR3 reads TGTGCCAGCAGCTTAGGCCCGGCCACGGGATATGGCTACACCTTC. Residues: CASSLGPATGYGYTF.

V usage is TRBV5-1 and J usage is TRBJ2-2; TRBD1 is a possible D gene (5 bases). The V gene's germline CDR1 is SGHRS and CDR2 YFSETQ. Deletions cut 4 bases from V and 7 bases from J, with 20 bases between. The CDR3 spans 16 residues. The CDR3 loop reads CASSLRAEFTRGELFF. The CDR3 DNA reads as TGCGCCAGCAGCCTCAGGGCCGAGTTTACCCGCGGGGAGCTGTTTTTT.

This clone was found a few times. The rearrangement links TRBV6-1 to TRBJ2-2, with D perhaps TRBD2 (6 bases). Germline V CDR1 and CDR2: MNHNS, SASEGT. The CDR3 runs to 16 residues. V was cut by 4 bases and J by 1 base, with 13 bases left in between. The CDR3 here is CASSAILRGNTGELFF. In DNA form, the CDR3 reads TGTGCCAGCAGTGCAATCTTGCGGGGGAACACCGGGGAGCTGTTTTTT.

This chain links TRBV5-4 with TRBJ1-1, with TRBD1 matching 8 bases. The V gene end was trimmed by 3 bases and the J gene end by 4 bases; junction bases not matched to a gene: 8. Germline V gene data show CDR1 as SGHNT and CDR2 as YYREEE (reference sequence). This CDR3 is built from 15 residues. The CDR3 DNA reads TGTGCCAGCAGCTCAAACCAGGGGGCGGGCACTGAAGCTTTCTTT. Translated: CASSSNQGAGTEAFF.

V is TRBV19 and J is TRBJ1-2; the D gene is possibly TRBD1 (6 bases). The CDR3 length is 17 residues. Deletions cut 1 base from V and 5 bases from J, with 20 bases between. Looked up from germline, CDR1 is LNHDA and CDR2 is SQIVND (reference sequence). The chain's CDR3 is CASSIVFVETGGYGYTF. CDR3 DNA: TGTGCCAGTAGTATAGTTTTCGTAGAGACAGGTGGATATGGCTACACCTTC.

V usage is TRBV19 and J usage is TRBJ1-5; TRBD1 is a possible D gene (5 bases). The V end lost 3 bases, the J end lost 5 bases, and 11 bases lay between the germline ends. The CDR3 totals 14 residues. Germline loops: CDR1 LNHDA, CDR2 SQIVND (reference sequence). Written as DNA, the CDR3 is TGTGCCAGTAGTATCTGGGGCAGGGATCAGCCCCAGCATTTT. Translated: CASSIWGRDQPQHF. Variable domain in full (rest from reference TRBV19 and TRBJ1-5): DGGITQSPKYLFRKEGQNVTLSCEQNLNHDAMYWYRQDPGQGLRLIYYSQIVNDFQKGDIAEGYSVSREKKESFPLTVTSAQKNPTAFYLCASSIWGRDQPQHFGDGTRLSIL.

The gene calls are TRBV4-2 and TRBJ2-1, with 15 bases identical to TRBD2. Germline trimming cut 4 bases from V and 7 bases from J; bases unmatched to any gene: 8. The CDR3 runs 17 residues. Germline V CDR1 and CDR2: LGHNA, YNFKEQ. The CDR3 DNA reads as TGTGCCAGCAGCCCCCGGACTAGCGGGAGGGGGGAGAATGAGCAGTTCTTC. Encoded protein: CASSPRTSGRGENEQFF.

The J gene is TRBJ1-1, the V gene TRBV4-3; weak D call: TRBD1 (5 bases). This CDR3 contains 16 residues. CDR1 and CDR2 (germline): LGHNA, YSLEER. Trimming shortened V by 3 bases and J by 4 bases, and 18 bases separated the two germline ends. The CDR3 is CASSQRIGVSGTEAFF. CDR3 sequence (DNA): TGCGCCAGCAGCCAGAGGATAGGGGTATCGGGCACTGAAGCTTTCTTT.

The chain joins TRBV5-8 to TRBJ2-5; 11 bases are shared with TRBD2. V gave up 6 bases and J gave up 2 bases; unmatched junction bases: 6. Looked up from germline, CDR1 is SGHTS and CDR2 is YDEGEE. This CDR3 comprises 15 residues. The CDR3 DNA reads as TGTGCCAGCAACTGGAGGACTAGCGGGCAAGAGACCCAGTACTTC. This codes for CASNWRTSGQETQYF.

The rearrangement links TRBV27 to TRBJ2-3, with 15 bases lining up with TRBD2. This CDR3 is 19 amino acids long. Germline-derived CDR1 and CDR2 are MNHEY and SMNVEV (reference sequence). With 6 bases clipped from V and 3 bases from J, the junction kept 13 bases outside the gene matches. The CDR3 loop reads CASSRTSGGAGGRTDTQYF. DNA of the CDR3: TGTGCCAGCAGCCGGACTAGCGGGGGGGCCGGGGGTAGGACAGATACGCAGTATTTT.

The chain has TRBV13 and TRBJ2-7, with no clear D. The germline V gene encodes CDR1 PRHDT and CDR2 FYEKMQ (reference sequence). The CDR3 runs 13 residues. V lost 5 bases, J lost 4 bases, and 12 bases lay in between. The CDR3 nucleotides read TGTGCCAGCAGCCCCCCAGGCGAATACGAGCAGTACTTC. It yields the protein CASSPPGEYEQYF.

The chain combines TRBV9 with TRBJ2-2, with TRBD1 matching 8 bases. The CDR3 extends over 15 amino acids. V was pared by 1 base and J by 5 bases, with 4 bases of the junction left unmatched. Germline CDR1 reads SGDLS; CDR2 reads YYNGEE. The chain's CDR3 is CASSVQGAQTGELFF. For the CDR3, the DNA is TGTGCCAGCAGCGTACAGGGGGCGCAAACCGGGGAGCTGTTTTTT.

In nucleotides, the CDR3 is TGTGCCAGCAGCGATGCAGGGGGGTTTAGCTATGGCTACACCTTC. Its protein product is CASSDAGGFSYGYTF. The rearrangement joins TRBV7-9 to TRBJ1-2; 7 nucleotides line up with TRBD1. Germline CDR1 and CDR2: SEHNR and FQNEAQ (reference sequence). V lost 5 bases, J lost 4 bases, and 10 bases stayed unmatched. This CDR3 contains 15 residues.

This clone has more than one count but fewer than ten. The chain uses TRBV7-9 and TRBJ2-3; 8 nucleotides align to TRBD2. Germline CDR1 is SEHNR and CDR2 is FQNEAQ (reference sequence). V was clipped by 5 bases and J by 4 bases; unmatched bases: 5. CDR3 length equals 14 residues. CDR3 in amino acids: CASSQRLASDTQYF. The CDR3 nucleotides read TGTGCCAGCAGCCAAAGACTAGCGTCAGATACGCAGTATTTT.

The chain links TRBV19 to TRBJ2-2; 7 nucleotides agree with TRBD2. Germline V gives CDR1 LNHDA, CDR2 SQIVND (reference sequence). Trimming at V came to 7 bases and at J to 4 bases, leaving 9 bases not matched to a gene. The CDR3 extends over 15 amino acids. CDR3 sequence: CASTLGAGATGELFF. The CDR3 nucleotides read TGTGCCAGTACCCTCGGGGCGGGAGCCACCGGGGAGCTGTTTTTT.

In this sample, this clone turned up once. The CDR3 DNA reads TGTGCCAGCAGCTTTAACACAGGTGGGACAGATACGCAGTATTTT. Translated, it gives CASSFNTGGTDTQYF. The gene calls are TRBV7-9 and TRBJ2-3; tentative D call: TRBD1 (5 bases). The germline V gene has CDR1 SEHNR and CDR2 FQNEAQ (reference sequence). The CDR3 spans 15 residues. Trimming shortened V by 3 bases and J by 3 bases, and 13 bases separated the two germline ends.

The gene calls are TRBV5-1 and TRBJ2-1; D possibly corresponds to TRBD2 (6 bases). The CDR3 has 15 residues. Trimming pared 7 bases from V and 2 bases from J, leaving 16 bases between. The V gene's germline CDR1 is SGHRS and CDR2 YFSETQ. CDR3 region: CASAEWGGAYNEQFF. DNA for the CDR3: TGCGCCAGCGCCGAGTGGGGCGGGGCCTACAATGAGCAGTTCTTC.

The chain has TRBV7-9 and TRBJ2-1; 13 bases agree with TRBD2. V lost 5 bases, J lost 10 bases, and 11 bases stayed unmatched. Germline lookup yields CDR1 SEHNR and CDR2 FQNEAQ (reference sequence). There are 16 residues in the CDR3. The chain's CDR3 is CASSRGLAGAGVEQFF. The CDR3 DNA reads as TGTGCCAGCAGCCGCGGACTAGCGGGGGCCGGTGTAGAGCAGTTCTTC.

The chain employs TRBV25-1 and TRBJ1-2; perhaps TRBD1 as D (5 bases). The CDR3 is 13 residues long. V lost 5 bases to trimming and J lost 8 bases, with 15 bases between them. Germline V gene data show CDR1 as MGHDK and CDR2 as SYGVNS. CDR3 DNA sequence: TGTGCCAGCAGTCCTTTCCAGGGAGGCGGCTACACCTTC. It codes for CASSPFQGGGYTF.